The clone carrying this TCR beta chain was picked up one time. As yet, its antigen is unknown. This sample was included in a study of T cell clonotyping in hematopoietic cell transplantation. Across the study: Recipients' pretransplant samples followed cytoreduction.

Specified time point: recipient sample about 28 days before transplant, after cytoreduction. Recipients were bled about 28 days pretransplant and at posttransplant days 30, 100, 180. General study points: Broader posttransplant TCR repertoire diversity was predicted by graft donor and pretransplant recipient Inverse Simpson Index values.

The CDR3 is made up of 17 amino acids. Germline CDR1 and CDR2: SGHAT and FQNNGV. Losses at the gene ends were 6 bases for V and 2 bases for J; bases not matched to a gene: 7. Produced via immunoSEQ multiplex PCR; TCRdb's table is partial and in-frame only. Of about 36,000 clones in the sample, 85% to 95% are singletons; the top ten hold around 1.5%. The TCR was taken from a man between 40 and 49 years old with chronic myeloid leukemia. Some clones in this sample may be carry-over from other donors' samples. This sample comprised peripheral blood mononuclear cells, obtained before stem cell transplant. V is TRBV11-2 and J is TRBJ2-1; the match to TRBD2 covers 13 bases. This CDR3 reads CASSTSGGATPYNEQFF. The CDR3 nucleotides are TGTGCCAGCAGTACTAGCGGGGGGGCTACTCCCTACAATGAGCAGTTCTTC.